Detailed here is one TCR beta chain. Antigen unknown. No DNA is shown, since the ends of the CDR3 on it are uncertain; the CDR3 is the one TCRdb lists. These data belong to a study of Ad26.COV2.S vaccination and SARS-CoV-2 variants. Findings of the study overall: Spike-specific TCR breadth ran higher among vaccine recipients than placebo recipients.

The CDR3 has 16 amino acids, counting both end residues. Germline V CDR1 and CDR2: SGHNT, YENEEA. Generated by immunoSEQ multiplex PCR, the TCRdb table keeps only in-frame clones and is missing some. The repertoire holds about 680,000 clones, with around 92% as singletons. Sample treatment: some 19 received Ad26.COV2.S at low or high dose, single or two shots; roughly five received placebo; per-sample allocation not given. Following the first vaccine or placebo injection, samples were taken on day 63. Within Boston, the person who donated was an adult of 18-55 years. This sequence was found in a person between 18 and 60 years old who received the Ad26.COV2.S COVID-19 vaccine or a placebo. Sequenced here: peripheral blood, sampled in a trial of Ad26.COV2.S vaccine versus placebo. The rearrangement uses TRBV11-3 and TRBJ2-1; TRBD2 reflects the table's D call only, with no check against the DNA. The CDR3 loop reads CASSPSTSGVWNEQFF.